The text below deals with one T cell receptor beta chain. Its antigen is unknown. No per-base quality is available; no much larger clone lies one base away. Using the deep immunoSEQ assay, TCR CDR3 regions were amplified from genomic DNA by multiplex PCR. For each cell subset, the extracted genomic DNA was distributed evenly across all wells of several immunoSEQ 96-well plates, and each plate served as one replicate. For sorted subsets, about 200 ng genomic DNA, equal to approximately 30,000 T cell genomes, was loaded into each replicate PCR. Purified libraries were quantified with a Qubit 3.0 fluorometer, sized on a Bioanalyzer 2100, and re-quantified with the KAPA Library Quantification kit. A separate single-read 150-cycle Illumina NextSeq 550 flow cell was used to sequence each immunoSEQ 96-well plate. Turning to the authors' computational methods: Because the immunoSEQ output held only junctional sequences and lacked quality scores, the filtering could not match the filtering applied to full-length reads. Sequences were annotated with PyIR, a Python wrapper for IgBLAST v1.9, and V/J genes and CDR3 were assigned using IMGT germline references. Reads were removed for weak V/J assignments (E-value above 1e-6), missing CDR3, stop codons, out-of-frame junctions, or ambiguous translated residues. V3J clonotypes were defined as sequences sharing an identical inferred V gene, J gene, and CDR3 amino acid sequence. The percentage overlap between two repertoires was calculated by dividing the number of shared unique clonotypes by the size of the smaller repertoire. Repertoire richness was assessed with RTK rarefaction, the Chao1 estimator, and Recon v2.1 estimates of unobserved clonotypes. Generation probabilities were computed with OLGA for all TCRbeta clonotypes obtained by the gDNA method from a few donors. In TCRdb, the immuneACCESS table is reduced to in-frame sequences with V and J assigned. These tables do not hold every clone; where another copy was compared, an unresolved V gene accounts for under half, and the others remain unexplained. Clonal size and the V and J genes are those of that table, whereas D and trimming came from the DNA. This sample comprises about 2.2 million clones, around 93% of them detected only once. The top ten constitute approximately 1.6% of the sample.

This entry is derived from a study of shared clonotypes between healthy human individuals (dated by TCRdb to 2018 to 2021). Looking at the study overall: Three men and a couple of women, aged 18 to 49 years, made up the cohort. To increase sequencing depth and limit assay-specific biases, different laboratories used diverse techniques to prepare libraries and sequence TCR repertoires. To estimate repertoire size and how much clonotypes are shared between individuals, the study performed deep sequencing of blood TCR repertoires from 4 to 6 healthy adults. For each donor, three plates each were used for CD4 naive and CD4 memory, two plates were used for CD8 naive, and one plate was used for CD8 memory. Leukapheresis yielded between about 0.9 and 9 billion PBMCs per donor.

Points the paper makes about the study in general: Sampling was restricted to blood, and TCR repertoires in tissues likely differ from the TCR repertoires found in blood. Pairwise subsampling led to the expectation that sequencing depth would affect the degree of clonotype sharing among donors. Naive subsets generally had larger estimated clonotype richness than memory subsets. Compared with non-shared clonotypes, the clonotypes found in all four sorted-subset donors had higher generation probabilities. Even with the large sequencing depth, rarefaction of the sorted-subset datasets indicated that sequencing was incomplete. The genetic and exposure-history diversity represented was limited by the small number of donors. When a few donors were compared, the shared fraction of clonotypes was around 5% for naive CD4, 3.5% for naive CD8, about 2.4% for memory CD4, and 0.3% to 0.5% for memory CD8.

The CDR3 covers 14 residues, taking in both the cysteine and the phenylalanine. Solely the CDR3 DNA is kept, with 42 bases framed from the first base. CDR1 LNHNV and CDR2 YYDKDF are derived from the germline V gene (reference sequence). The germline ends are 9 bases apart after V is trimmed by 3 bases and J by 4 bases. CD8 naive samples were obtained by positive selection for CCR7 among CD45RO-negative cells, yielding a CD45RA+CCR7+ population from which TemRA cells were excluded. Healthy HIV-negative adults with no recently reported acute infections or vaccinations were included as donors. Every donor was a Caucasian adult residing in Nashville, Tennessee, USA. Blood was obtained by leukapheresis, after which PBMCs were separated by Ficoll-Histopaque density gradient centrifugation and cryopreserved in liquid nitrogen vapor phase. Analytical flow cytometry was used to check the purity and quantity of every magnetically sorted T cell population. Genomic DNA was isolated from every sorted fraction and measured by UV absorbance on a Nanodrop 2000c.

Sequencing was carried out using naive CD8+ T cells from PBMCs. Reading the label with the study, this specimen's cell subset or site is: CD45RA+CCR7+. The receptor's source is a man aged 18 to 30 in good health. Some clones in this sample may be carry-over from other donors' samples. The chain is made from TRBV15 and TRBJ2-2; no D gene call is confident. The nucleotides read TGTGCCACCAGCAGGACCACTATCACCGGGGAGCTGTTTTTT. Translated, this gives CATSRTTITGELFF.